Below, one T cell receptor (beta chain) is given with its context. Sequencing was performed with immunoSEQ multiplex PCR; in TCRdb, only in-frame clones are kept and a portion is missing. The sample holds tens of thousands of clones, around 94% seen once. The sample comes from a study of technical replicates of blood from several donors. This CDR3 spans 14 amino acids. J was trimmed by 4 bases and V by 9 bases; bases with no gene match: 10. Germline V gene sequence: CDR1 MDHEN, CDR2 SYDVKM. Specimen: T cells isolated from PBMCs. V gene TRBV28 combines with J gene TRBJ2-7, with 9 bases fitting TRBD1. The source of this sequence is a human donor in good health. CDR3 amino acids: CASIPGQGYYEQYF. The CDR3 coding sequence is TGTGCCAGTATACCGGGACAGGGCTATTACGAGCAGTACTTC.